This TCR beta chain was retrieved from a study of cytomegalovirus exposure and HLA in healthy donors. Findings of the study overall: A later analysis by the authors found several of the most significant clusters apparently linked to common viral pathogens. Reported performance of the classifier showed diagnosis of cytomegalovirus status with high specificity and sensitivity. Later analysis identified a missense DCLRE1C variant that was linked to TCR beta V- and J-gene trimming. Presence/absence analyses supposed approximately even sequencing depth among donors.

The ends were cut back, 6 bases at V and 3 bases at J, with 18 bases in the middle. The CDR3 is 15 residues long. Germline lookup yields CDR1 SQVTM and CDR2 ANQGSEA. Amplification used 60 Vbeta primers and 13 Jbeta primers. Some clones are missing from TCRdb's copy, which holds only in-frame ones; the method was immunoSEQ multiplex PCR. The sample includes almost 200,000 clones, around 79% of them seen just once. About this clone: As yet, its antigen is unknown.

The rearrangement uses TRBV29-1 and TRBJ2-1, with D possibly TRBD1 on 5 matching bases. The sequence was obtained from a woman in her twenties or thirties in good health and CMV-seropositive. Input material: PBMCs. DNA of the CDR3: TGCAGCGTACACCCCCAAGGGGCCAACTACAATGAGCAGTTCTTC. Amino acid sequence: CSVHPQGANYNEQFF.